These T cell receptor beta chains were read from a single sample in a study of neurological immune-mediated disorders. TCRdb ran MiXCR on the 5' RACE reads and lists one entry per CDR3 protein. The sample gives approximately 89,000 distinct CDR3 sequences, around 4.7% of which show up once; roughly 5.6% is in the top ten. Sequencing was performed on PBMCs. The receptors originated from a woman aged 60 to 75 with multiple sclerosis. The conserved cysteine and the conserved F or W are not part of the CDR3 here. A D gene is named only where the DNA matches it firmly.

CDR3: ASSSGGGRHNEQF
J: TRBJ2-1
V: TRBV6-2/TRBV6-3
D: -

CDR3: ASSLLVYGYT
J: TRBJ1-2
V: TRBV7-2
D: -

CDR3: ASSYLLPGLVTGELF
J: TRBJ2-2
V: TRBV6-5
D: TRBD2

CDR3: ASSQAQAVLQETQY
J: TRBJ2-5
V: TRBV5-5
D: -

CDR3: ASSQAPGQGYEQY
J: TRBJ2-7
V: TRBV3-1
D: TRBD1

CDR3: ASSSTSGGVGEQF
J: TRBJ2-1
V: TRBV5-1
D: TRBD2

CDR3: ASSWDSFNTDTQY
J: TRBJ2-3
V: TRBV5-1
D: TRBD1

CDR3: SPRRPNLGSGRETQY
J: TRBJ2-5
V: TRBV20-1
D: -

CDR3: ASSSRDTNNSPLH
J: TRBJ1-6
V: TRBV5-1
D: -

CDR3: ASSLTGEGYT
J: TRBJ1-2
V: TRBV6-6
D: TRBD1

CDR3: SAIGMAGTDTQY
J: TRBJ2-3
V: TRBV20-1
D: -

CDR3: ASSQASGLSNQPQH
J: TRBJ1-5
V: TRBV4-2
D: -

CDR3: ASSPPFSENTEAF
J: TRBJ1-1
V: TRBV18
D: -

CDR3: ATSDPTVLGETQY
J: TRBJ2-5
V: TRBV24-1
D: -

CDR3: SATLLAGRGEQY
J: TRBJ2-7
V: TRBV20-1
D: TRBD2

CDR3: ASSLRGEGSPLH
J: TRBJ1-6
V: TRBV3-1
D: -

CDR3: ASSLLGTGEAF
J: TRBJ1-1
V: TRBV28
D: TRBD1

CDR3: ASSLKETQY
J: TRBJ2-5
V: TRBV5-1
D: -

CDR3: ASSLPSGETQY
J: TRBJ2-5
V: TRBV7-9
D: TRBD2

CDR3: ASSPWTGEYGYT
J: TRBJ1-2
V: TRBV12-3/TRBV12-4
D: TRBD1

CDR3: ASSLETGLH
J: TRBJ1-6
V: TRBV7-9
D: -

CDR3: SARGVGTEAF
J: TRBJ1-1
V: TRBV20-1
D: -

CDR3: SGVTVALNEQF
J: TRBJ2-1
V: TRBV29-1
D: -

CDR3: ASSETGRSSPLH
J: TRBJ1-6
V: TRBV10-2
D: -

CDR3: SAPGSSYNSPLH
J: TRBJ1-6
V: TRBV20-1
D: -

CDR3: ASSLRQGAPWDEQY
J: TRBJ2-7
V: TRBV5-6
D: TRBD1

CDR3: ASSLEGGSYNEQF
J: TRBJ2-1
V: TRBV11-2
D: -

CDR3: SAVPGTSGGASYNEQF
J: TRBJ2-1
V: TRBV20-1
D: TRBD2

CDR3: ASSLAGGVFYNEQF
J: TRBJ2-1
V: TRBV5-6
D: TRBD2

CDR3: SALGNREQY
J: TRBJ2-7
V: TRBV20-1
D: -

CDR3: ASSQEGLAGANSYNEQF
J: TRBJ2-1
V: TRBV3-1
D: TRBD2

CDR3: SVTANYGYT
J: TRBJ1-2
V: TRBV29-1
D: -

CDR3: ASSPRTESSGANVLT
J: TRBJ2-6
V: TRBV4-1
D: -

CDR3: ASRRGTGSPADTQY
J: TRBJ2-3
V: TRBV6-5
D: TRBD1

CDR3: ASHLQGLYGELF
J: TRBJ2-2
V: TRBV5-1
D: TRBD1

CDR3: SAVIQGGTEAF
J: TRBJ1-1
V: TRBV20-1
D: TRBD1

CDR3: ASGVFEQY
J: TRBJ2-7
V: TRBV3-1
D: -

CDR3: ASKPEQVSYEQY
J: TRBJ2-7
V: TRBV28
D: -

CDR3: ASSLEAGTYEQY
J: TRBJ2-7
V: TRBV5-1
D: -

CDR3: ASSLKPANTEAF
J: TRBJ1-1
V: TRBV12-3/TRBV12-4
D: -

CDR3: SASGGHSGANVLT
J: TRBJ2-6
V: TRBV20-1
D: -

CDR3: ASSPRTGMNTEAF
J: TRBJ1-1
V: TRBV7-2
D: TRBD1

CDR3: SASPQGVQGRRDRGYT
J: TRBJ1-2
V: TRBV20-1
D: TRBD1

CDR3: ASSEQGAYGYT
J: TRBJ1-2
V: TRBV25-1
D: TRBD1

CDR3: IVERGVNTEAF
J: TRBJ1-1
V: TRBV29-1
D: -

CDR3: ASSLDLLSTDTQY
J: TRBJ2-3
V: TRBV7-8
D: -

CDR3: ASSLLGTAERGQF
J: TRBJ2-1
V: TRBV28
D: TRBD1